The rows below give T cell receptor beta chains drawn from one sample of a study of beta chain features in type 1 diabetes. The protocol was immunoSEQ multiplex PCR, while the TCRdb copy is restricted to in-frame clones and leaves out a portion. The sample holds around 240,000 clones, roughly 70% seen once. Sample: naive CD4+ T cells from blood. These TCRs come from a man aged 25-40 years in good health. Both conserved end residues are part of each CDR3. The D gene is left open where the match is weak. Rows give clone size only sometimes, using once, few, many, or a class for an expanded clone.

j_call v_call clone_size d_call cdr3_nt cdr3_aa
TRBJ1-3 TRBV30 . . TGTGCCTGGAGTGCATCGGACCCTTCTGGAAACACCATATATTTT CAWSASDPSGNTIYF
TRBJ2-5 TRBV18 . . TGTGCCAGCTCAGGAGGGCAGCAAGAGACCCAGTACTTC CASSGGQQETQYF
TRBJ2-2 TRBV10-3 . . TGTGCCATCAGTGACAGGGTGGTCACAAACACCGGGGAGCTGTTTTTT CAISDRVVTNTGELFF
TRBJ2-3 TRBV29-1 . TRBD2 TGCAGCTTAACCTTAGCGGGATACACAGATACGCAGTATTTT CSLTLAGYTDTQYF
TRBJ1-1 TRBV30 . . TGTGCCTGGAGTCCCCTCGGCAGGGGGAACACTGAAGCTTTCTTT CAWSPLGRGNTEAFF
TRBJ2-3 TRBV11-2 . . TGTGCCAGCAGCAGAAGGACGGACACAGATACGCAGTATTTT CASSRRTDTDTQYF
TRBJ2-1 TRBV25-1 . TRBD2 TGTGCCAGCAATCACGCGGGAGGGGGAAATGAGCAGTTCTTC CASNHAGGGNEQFF
TRBJ2-5 TRBV6-6 . . TGTGCCAGCACCGGGAGCGGACAAGAGACCCAGTACTTC CASTGSGQETQYF
TRBJ2-1 TRBV5-1 . TRBD2 TGCGCCAGCAGCCAAGGACTAGCGGGGAATGAGCAGTTCTTC CASSQGLAGNEQFF
TRBJ2-6 TRBV30 . . TGTGCCTGGAGTTCAGGGAGAGCTGGGGCCAACGTCCTGACTTTC CAWSSGRAGANVLTF
TRBJ2-3 TRBV29-1 . TRBD1 TGCAGCGTATTTGGACAGGGGATAACCACAGATACGCAGTATTTT CSVFGQGITTDTQYF
TRBJ2-5 TRBV9 . . TGTGCCAGCAGCGTCCAGACCTCGGTTGGAGAGACCCAGTACTTC CASSVQTSVGETQYF
TRBJ2-5 TRBV6-5 . TRBD2 TGTGCCAGCAGTTACTTGGCGGGAGGGCCAGGAGAGACCCAGTACTTC CASSYLAGGPGETQYF
TRBJ2-3 TRBV4-3 . . TGCGCCAGCAGCCAAGGGACGGGCACAGATACGCAGTATTTT CASSQGTGTDTQYF
TRBJ2-5 TRBV30 few . TGTGCCTGGAATAAGGTTGAGACCCAGTACTTC CAWNKVETQYF
TRBJ2-1 TRBV7-2 . . TGTGCCAGCAGCTACAGGGCCAGCTCCTACAATGAGCAGTTCTTC CASSYRASSYNEQFF
TRBJ2-1 TRBV7-2 . . TGTGCCAGCAGCGCTTTTACTAGGAATGAGCAGTTCTTC CASSAFTRNEQFF
TRBJ2-7 TRBV23-1 . . TGCGCCAGCAGTCAACCCGTCGGGAATCCCTTGAAGCAGTACTTC CASSQPVGNPLKQYF
TRBJ2-1 TRBV20-1 few . TGCAGTGCTAGAGGGATAAATGAGCAGTTCTTC CSARGINEQFF
TRBJ2-5 TRBV29-1 . TRBD2 TGCAGCACCCGACTAGCGGGGGCCGGAGGAGAGACCCAGTACTTC CSTRLAGAGGETQYF
TRBJ2-2 TRBV30 . . TGTGCCTGGAGTGTACTTCGGACAGGGGAGCTGTTTTTT CAWSVLRTGELFF
TRBJ2-7 TRBV30 . TRBD1 TGTGCCTGGGGGACAGTATACGAGCAGTACTTC CAWGTVYEQYF
TRBJ1-5 TRBV30 . . TGTGCCTGGAGTGTACGGTTCGGGGATCAGCCCCAGCATTTT CAWSVRFGDQPQHF
TRBJ2-2 TRBV5-1 once TRBD1 TGCGCCAGCAGCTTGGCCCGGACAGGGGCCGGGGAGCTGTTTTTT CASSLARTGAGELFF
TRBJ2-1 TRBV30 . . TGTGCCGCGCAGTACAATGAGCAGTTCTTC CAAQYNEQFF
TRBJ2-5 TRBV5-6 . TRBD1 TGTGCCAGCAGCTGGGGACAGAAAGAAGGGACCCAGTACTTC CASSWGQKEGTQYF
TRBJ2-3 TRBV7-2 . TRBD2 TGTGCCAGCAGCTTAGGGCTAGCGGGCACAACTAGCACAGATACGCAGTATTTT CASSLGLAGTTSTDTQYF
TRBJ1-3 TRBV30 . . TGTGCCTGGGGACGCCTCTCTGGAAACACCATATATTTT CAWGRLSGNTIYF
TRBJ2-6 TRBV29-1 . TRBD1 TGCAGCGTTGAGGGACAGGGCCCCTCTGGGGCCAACGTCCTGACTTTC CSVEGQGPSGANVLTF